This paragraph covers one T cell receptor beta chain sequence. The data originate from a study of blood T cell repertoires in COVID-19. Study information: The samples span acute and convalescent COVID-19 from the United States, Italy and Spain. The cDNA or gDNA used as material had been derived from T cells, B-cell-depleted T cells, or PBMCs.

Authors' processing steps: By means of reference gene primer amplification, nucleated cell counts were estimated. TCRdb's copy holds only in-frame clones and misses some; the assay was immunoSEQ multiplex PCR. V, J and clone size are those of that table, while D and trimming were read from the DNA. The sample includes around 250,000 clones, 86% seen only once; the top ten take over 9%. The V end was cut by 3 bases, the J end by 0 bases, with 14 bases between. The CDR3 contains 15 residues. Per germline, CDR1 SQVTM and CDR2 ANQGSEA. This receptor was identified in a man aged 80 or over with acute or convalescent COVID-19. Sequencing was performed on peripheral blood. V usage is TRBV29-1 and J usage is TRBJ1-1; D is uncertain. CDR3 in amino acids: CSVDQLGRVNTEAFF. CDR3 bases: TGCAGCGTTGATCAGTTGGGGAGAGTGAACACTGAAGCTTTCTTT. Combining the CDR3 with reference TRBV29-1 and TRBJ1-1 gives the whole variable domain SAVISQKPSRDICQRGTSLTIQCQVDSQVTMMFWYRQQPGQSLTLIATANQGSEATYESGFVIDKFPISRPNLTFSTLTVSNMSPEDSSIYLCSVDQLGRVNTEAFFGQGTRLTVV.